This is a list of T cell receptor beta chains from one sample in a study of blood T cell repertoires in COVID-19. The repertoire was sequenced with immunoSEQ multiplex PCR; TCRdb's copy has only in-frame clones and lacks some. This table holds about 88,000 clones, more than 90% found once. Sequenced input: peripheral blood. The source is a man aged 55 to 70 with acute or convalescent COVID-19. The conserved cysteine and the conserved F or W are not part of the CDR3 here. The D gene is left open where the match is weak. A clone size is listed for some rows: how often the clone was seen (once, few, many), or a class if it is expanded.

>TRBV10-3|.|TRBJ2-1|TRBD2
ASRLAESYNEQF
>TRBV12-5|once|TRBJ1-1|TRBD1
ASGLPIKTGVNTEAF
>TRBV4-3|.|TRBJ2-5|.
ASSQVGNSQETQY
>TRBV5-6|.|TRBJ2-7|.
ASSFLNEQY
>TRBV11-2|.|TRBJ1-1|TRBD1
ASSSETGENTEAF
>TRBV5-6|.|TRBJ2-2|TRBD1
ASKGTGTGNQWGAGELF
>TRBV15|.|TRBJ2-5|TRBD2
ATSTSGIRGETQY
>TRBV11-2|.|TRBJ1-1|.
ASSLGRPNTEAF
>TRBV24-1|.|TRBJ1-2|.
ATSHRDFNYGYT
>TRBV5-1|.|TRBJ1-3|TRBD1
ASSLVAGGGNTIY
>TRBV6-6|once|TRBJ1-5|.
ASSYPGSEQPQH
>TRBV10-1|.|TRBJ2-7|.
ASGTPSSYEQY
>TRBV9|.|TRBJ1-2|.
ASSVSSGASNYGYT
>TRBV11-2|.|TRBJ2-7|TRBD2
ASSLERTSYEQY
>TRBV11-2|.|TRBJ2-1|.
ASSSQLYRSLGEQF
>TRBV6-1|.|TRBJ2-1|TRBD1
ASSEAPGGGEQF
>TRBV27|.|TRBJ2-7|TRBD2
ASSRLAGTSYEQY
>TRBV6-5|.|TRBJ1-4|.
ASADSGIEKLF
>TRBV6-2/TRBV6-3|.|TRBJ1-6|.
ASSYFAPPGLH
>TRBV5-1|.|TRBJ2-7|.
ASSSGTPEGEQY
>TRBV5-5|.|TRBJ2-5|TRBD1
ASSSSDRAQETQY
>TRBV7-2|.|TRBJ1-1|.
ASARGMNTEAF
>TRBV6-2/TRBV6-3|few|TRBJ1-2|.
ASSRDGYGYT
>TRBV4-2|medium-sized|TRBJ2-7|TRBD1
ASSQGQGDYEQY
>TRBV11-2|few|TRBJ1-2|TRBD1
ASSALRGRTGDGYT
>TRBV7-8|.|TRBJ1-1|.
ASSFGQNEAF
>TRBV29-1|.|TRBJ1-2|.
SVWGEIYGYT
>TRBV2|.|TRBJ2-3|TRBD1
ASSEGQGQLTDTQY
>TRBV9|.|TRBJ2-5|.
ASSTRGAGEETQY
>TRBV5-1|.|TRBJ1-1|.
ASSLRGAEAF
>TRBV28|.|TRBJ1-2|.
ASSYGLNYGYT
>TRBV3-1/TRBV3-2|.|TRBJ2-1|TRBD2
ASSQAREGEQF
>TRBV9|.|TRBJ2-5|TRBD2
ASSLKVGGETQY
>TRBV11-2|.|TRBJ1-5|.
ASSYQTGKNQPQH
>TRBV9|.|TRBJ1-1|.
ASSGGDQNTEAF
>TRBV7-2|.|TRBJ2-3|TRBD2
ASSTGTSGTADTQY
>TRBV19|.|TRBJ1-5|TRBD1
ASNWQGANQPQH
>TRBV7-9|.|TRBJ2-7|.
ASSRVSALYEQY
>TRBV5-1|.|TRBJ1-5|TRBD1
ASSLAGTEYQPQH
>TRBV5-4|.|TRBJ2-5|.
ASSSAGRQETQY
>TRBV25-1|.|TRBJ2-1|TRBD1
ASSEYPGGYNEQF
>TRBV5-4|.|TRBJ2-7|TRBD2
ASSSRAGGPYEQY
>TRBV10-3|.|TRBJ1-5|.
AIRGEEHQPQH
>TRBV7-3|.|TRBJ2-3|.
ASSLQQGTTDTQY
>TRBV5-6|.|TRBJ2-7|TRBD2
ASSLDGGRSSYEQY
>TRBV4-3|.|TRBJ2-1|.
ASSRLATAQEQF
>TRBV7-3|few|TRBJ1-2|TRBD1
ASSPAGGGGYGYT
>TRBV6-2/TRBV6-3|.|TRBJ2-6|.
ASSNLDSSSGANVLT
>TRBV11-2|.|TRBJ1-1|.
ASSLVSVSEAF